This T cell receptor (beta chain) was identified during a study of blood T cell repertoires in COVID-19 (dated by TCRdb to 2019 to 2021). For context, the study as a whole: The collaborator samples originated in the United States, Italy and Spain and spanned the acute and convalescent phases of COVID-19. The material from the prospective study consisted of cDNA or gDNA derived from T cells, B-cell-depleted T cells, or PBMCs. Subjects who had been exposed to COVID-19, were actively infected with it, or had recovered from it provided the deeply sampled blood TCRbeta repertoires that made up the dataset. The repertoires were released in a freely available public database intended as a resource for research on the immune response to SARS-CoV-2. The samples were drawn from the first 160 participants of the ongoing ImmuneRACE study and from 950 to 1,500 subjects provided by 6 global collaborators. Sample metadata almost always included a de-identified subject ID, COVID-19 status, age in years and sex. Where HLA class I and class II types were available, the types were taken from metadata supplied by the sample provider, not from assay-based typing. Paper-wide results and their limitations: How much clinical and demographic metadata was included differed by source and by participant, and the metadata was provided uncurated.

About this clone: No cognate antigen has been identified for it. No per-base quality is available; no much larger clone lies one base away.

The immunoSEQ Assay, a bias-controlled multiplex PCR, was used to amplify TCRbeta CDR3 regions from genomic DNA. Per the original workflow: The number of nucleated cells in each sample was estimated by amplification of reference gene primers within the assay. Sequence reads were collapsed and filtered to measure the absolute abundance of every unique TCRbeta CDR3 rearrangement. Productive Simpson clonality was computed per sample as the square root of Simpson's diversity index over productive rearrangements. TCRdb holds this immuneACCESS table with in-frame rearrangements only. Some clones are missing; in checked studies, unresolved V genes explain under half, and the rest has no known cause. Clone size and V and J calls were adopted from that table, with D and trimming inferred from the DNA. The sample yields approximately 230,000 clones; approximately 90% were counted once. The ten largest clones capture around a sixth of the sample.

Participants in the prospective study were enrolled through a virtual design, were aged roughly 18 to 100 years, and lived in fewer than 30 United States geographic areas. In the prospective study, participants were assigned to cohorts based on the clinical history participants reported in a screening survey and a study questionnaire. ImmuneRACE Cohort 3 recovered participants were defined by two consecutive negative NP/OP PCR tests, healthcare professional clearance, or symptom resolution. In the prospective study, mobile phlebotomists collected whole blood, serum and a nasopharyngeal or oropharyngeal swab from each participant. Prospective study participants could optionally give additional blood draws and questionnaires over a roughly two-month period. Before DNA extraction, blood samples from the prospective study were shipped at room temperature or frozen. Sequencing was carried out using PBMCs or T cells enriched from blood (not recorded which). The receptor was isolated from a man younger than 35 who had recovered from COVID-19.

The CDR3 amino acid sequence is: CASSPLAGGYNEQFF. The nucleotide sequence is TGTGCCAGCAGTCCTCTAGCGGGAGGGTACAATGAGCAGTTCTTC. This receptor chain uses TRBV2 and TRBJ2-1; 12 of the junction bases match TRBD2. Including the terminal cysteine and phenylalanine, the CDR3 comprises 15 residues. Only the CDR3 part of the read is kept: 45 bases, read in frame from the first base. From the germline V gene, CDR1 is SNHLY and CDR2 is FYNNEI. V is cut back by 5 bases and J by 4 bases, with 3 bases in the junction unmatched.